What follows is one T cell receptor (beta chain) and its context. This entry comes from a study of blood T cell repertoires in COVID-19. Study details: The study drew acute and convalescent COVID-19 samples from the United States, Italy and Spain. T cells, B-cell-depleted T cells, or PBMCs provided the cDNA or gDNA that served as material.

Those who participated ranged in age from about 18 to 89 years and resided in about two dozen US areas. Each recovered donor of Cohort 3 presented with two negative PCRs, clearance, or symptom resolution. The germline CDR1 and CDR2 sequences are KGHSH and LQKENI. Between the trimmed V and J ends, which lost 2 bases and 8 bases, there was a span of 12 bases. CDR3 size: 13 residues. TCRdb's copy holds only in-frame clones and misses some; the assay was immunoSEQ multiplex PCR. In the table there are roughly 280,000 clones, roughly 86% of which are singletons. Sequencing was carried out using PBMCs or T cells enriched from blood (not recorded which). This TCR derives from an older woman who had recovered from COVID-19. The rearrangement joins TRBV18 to TRBJ1-2, with D unclear. CDR3 sequence reads: CASSPGPNLGYTF. CDR3 DNA: TGTGCCAGCTCACCAGGGCCTAATTTAGGCTACACCTTC.